The 24 T cell receptor beta chains in this list originate from one sample, sequenced in a study of shared clonotypes between healthy human individuals. Some clones are missing from TCRdb's copy, which holds only in-frame ones; the method was immunoSEQ multiplex PCR. The sample consists of about 1 million clones, about 74% of them appearing once. The sequenced sample consisted of memory CD4+ T cells sorted from blood. Subset specified: CD45RA-negative fraction. The receptors come from a man between 18 and 35 years old in good health.

CDR3 coding DNA: TGTGCCAGCACGGAGAGGGGGCACAGGGAAAAACTGTTTTTT. It codes for CASTERGHREKLFF. V usage is TRBV6-1 and J usage is TRBJ1-4; 7 bases match TRBD1. Germline-derived CDR1 and CDR2 are MNHNS and SASEGT. The CDR3 loop spans 14 amino acids. V was pared by 7 bases and J by 8 bases, with 10 bases of the junction left unmatched.

This sequence joins TRBV5-1 and TRBJ2-7; 7 bases are shared with TRBD1. CDR3 length equals 14 residues. CDR1 is SGHRS, CDR2 YFSETQ, per germline. V lost 4 bases, J lost 4 bases, and 8 bases stayed unmatched. The CDR3 nucleotides read TGCGCCAGCAGCCGCACAGGGGCAGCTTACGAGCAGTACTTC. Translating gives CASSRTGAAYEQYF.

This clone occurred a few times. The V call is TRBV10-1, the J call TRBJ2-3, with 12 bases identical to TRBD2. The CDR3 loop spans 15 amino acids. V lost 5 bases and J lost 2; bases outside the gene matches: 2. Germline CDR1 reads WNHNN; CDR2 reads SYGVQD (reference sequence). For the CDR3, the DNA is TGCGCCAGCAGTACTAGCGGGGGGAACACAGATACGCAGTATTTT. It yields the protein CASSTSGGNTDTQYF.

The rearrangement joins TRBV11-3 to TRBJ1-2; a weak D match, TRBD1 (5 bases). The V end was cut by 7 bases, the J end by 4 bases, with 13 bases between. Germline V lookup: CDR1 SGHNT, CDR2 YENEEA. The CDR3 consists of 13 residues. CDR3 nucleotides: TGTGCCAGCAAAACCCCCAGGGTCTATGGCTACACCTTC. It encodes CASKTPRVYGYTF.

As regards this clone: This specimen includes other DNA sequences encoding the same CDR3. The chain employs TRBV5-1 and TRBJ2-6; TRBD2 might be the D (6 bases). V was shortened by 4 bases and J by 0 bases, with 8 bases between the two germline ends. The length of the CDR3 is 15 residues. The V gene's germline CDR1 is SGHRS and CDR2 YFSETQ. The CDR3 protein is CASSPGVSGANVLTF. DNA of the CDR3: TGCGCCAGCAGCCCGGGGGTCTCTGGGGCCAACGTCCTGACTTTC. Variable domain in full (rest from reference TRBV5-1 and TRBJ2-6): KAGVTQTPRYLIKTRGQQVTLSCSPISGHRSVSWYQQTPGQGLQFLFEYFSETQRNKGNFPGRFSGRQFSNSRSEMNVSTLELGDSALYLCASSPGVSGANVLTFGAGSRLTVL.

This clone came up once. This may stem from a read error, because a much larger clone lies one nucleotide away. The chain recombines TRBV7-2 with TRBJ2-1; D gene uncertain. The CDR3 totals 11 residues. Germline CDR1 reads SGHTA; CDR2 reads FQGNSA. Trimming shortened V by 4 bases and J by 3 bases, and 1 base separated the two germline ends. This chain's CDR3 is CASSYYNEQFF. CDR3 nucleotide sequence: TGTGCCAGCAGCTACTACAATGAGCAGTTCTTC.

This clone came up once. J is TRBJ1-3 and V is TRBV5-5; maybe TRBD1 (5 bases). Germline V gene lookup returns CDR1 SGHKS and CDR2 YYEKEE (reference sequence). This CDR3 spans 15 amino acids. V was clipped by 4 bases and J by 0 bases, with 11 bases between them. The CDR3 nucleotides read TGTGCCAGCAGCACAGACAGCGGCTCTGGAAACACCATATATTTT. It specifies CASSTDSGSGNTIYF.

Details on this clone: A read error may be the cause here, since a much bigger clone is one base away. The chain recombines TRBV6-5 with TRBJ1-5; D is uncertain. The length of the CDR3 is 13 residues. CDR1 is MNHEY, CDR2 SVGAGI, per germline. V was trimmed by 6 bases and J by 0 bases, leaving 6 bases between them. Here the CDR3 DNA reads TGTGCCAGCAGCCTGAATAGCAATCAGCCCCAGCATTTT. It encodes CASSLNSNQPQHF.

The rearrangement joins TRBV5-5 to TRBJ2-7; D unclear. From germline, CDR1 is SGHKS and CDR2 YYEKEE (reference sequence). This CDR3 has 13 amino acids. Trimming removed 0 bases at V and 6 bases at J, with 10 bases between. CDR3 residues: CASSLGFGAEQYF. The CDR3 bases are TGTGCCAGCAGCTTGGGGTTTGGCGCCGAGCAGTACTTC.

This clone was recorded many times. This same CDR3 is encoded by further DNA sequences in the sample. The gene calls are TRBV5-1 and TRBJ2-2, with D tentatively TRBD1 or TRBD2 (5 bases each). The V end was cut by 1 base, the J end by 1 base, with 8 bases between. Germline lookup yields CDR1 SGHRS and CDR2 YFSETQ. The length of the CDR3 is 15 residues. CDR3 sequence: CASSLSGRNTGELFF. The CDR3 DNA is TGCGCCAGCAGCTTGTCAGGGAGGAACACCGGGGAGCTGTTTTTT.

This clone was detected a few times. The chain employs TRBV7-9 and TRBJ1-1; 7 bases agree with TRBD1. The CDR3 contains 13 residues. V gave up 5 bases and J gave up 4 bases; unmatched junction bases: 4. Germline V gene data show CDR1 as SEHNR and CDR2 as FQNEAQ (reference sequence). The CDR3 reads CASSEGTVTEAFF. The CDR3 DNA reads as TGTGCCAGCAGCGAAGGGACAGTCACTGAAGCTTTCTTT.

The chain employs TRBV28 and TRBJ2-7, with 10 nucleotides matching TRBD1. With 5 bases clipped from V and 8 bases from J, the junction kept 18 bases outside the gene matches. The CDR3 is 17 amino acids. CDR1 MDHEN and CDR2 SYDVKM come from the germline V gene. The CDR3 loop reads CASSGTGASSGFLKQYF. The CDR3 DNA sequence: TGTGCCAGCAGTGGGACAGGGGCAAGCTCCGGTTTCCTAAAGCAGTACTTC.

The chain uses TRBV27 and TRBJ1-1; D might be TRBD1 (5 bases). V was cut by 3 bases and J by 2 bases, with 16 bases left in between. CDR1 is MNHEY and CDR2 is SMNVEV in the germline V gene (reference sequence). The CDR3 consists of 16 residues. DNA for the CDR3: TGTGCCAGCAGTTTGGGGGGTGGCATATTTAACACTGAAGCTTTCTTT. Its translation: CASSLGGGIFNTEAFF.

The chain employs TRBV30 and TRBJ2-5; 7 bases are a match to TRBD2. The CDR3 is 13 amino acids. After removal of 2 bases from V and 5 bases from J, the junction contained 5 bases not matched to a gene. From germline, CDR1 is GTSNPN and CDR2 SVGIG (reference sequence). CDR3 sequence: CAWSRSGVETQYF. CDR3 sequence (DNA): TGTGCCTGGAGTAGGAGCGGGGTGGAGACCCAGTACTTC.

J is TRBJ2-2 and V is TRBV7-1; D unresolved. TRBV7-1 is reported as an ORF; its role is uncertain. The CDR3 has 14 amino acids. Trimming cost V 5 bases and J 0 bases, with 7 bases left between them. The CDR3 here is CASSQETNTGELFF. CDR3 in DNA: TGTGCCAGCAGCCAAGAAACGAACACCGGGGAGCTGTTTTTT.

The chain joins TRBV5-8 to TRBJ1-2, with D tentatively TRBD1 (5 bases). This CDR3 is built from 15 residues. V was shortened by 1 base and J by 4 bases, with 14 bases between the two germline ends. Germline V gives CDR1 SGHTS, CDR2 YDEGEE. Written as DNA, the CDR3 is TGTGCCAGCAGCTTGTCCCCGGGGGTCGGCTATGGCTACACCTTC. It translates to CASSLSPGVGYGYTF.

The chain couples TRBV28 to TRBJ1-4; D gene unclear. V dropped 4 bases and J dropped 4 bases, with 19 bases sitting between them. Germline V gene lookup returns CDR1 MDHEN and CDR2 SYDVKM. The CDR3 runs to 17 residues. The chain's CDR3 is CASSSPRRTENNEKLFF. CDR3 sequence (DNA): TGTGCCAGCAGTTCCCCCCGCAGGACGGAAAATAATGAAAAACTGTTTTTT.

This clone was observed a single time. This CDR3 is CASSEGYRNSNQPQHF. CDR3 DNA: TGCGCCAGCAGTGAGGGGTATAGGAATAGCAATCAGCCCCAGCATTTT. The chain links TRBV10-2 to TRBJ1-5, with D uncertain. The V end lost 2 bases, the J end lost 0 bases, and 11 bases lay between the germline ends. Germline lookup yields CDR1 WSHSY and CDR2 SAAADI. CDR3 length: 16 residues.

The CDR3 protein is CASSLGLGVPEQYF. The CDR3 nucleotides are TGTGCCAGCAGCTTAGGTCTAGGAGTCCCCGAGCAGTACTTC. The chain carries TRBV7-9 and TRBJ2-7, with D unresolved. Germline values: CDR1 SEHNR, CDR2 FQNEAQ (reference sequence). CDR3 size: 14 residues. With 1 base removed from V and 6 bases from J, the gap between germline ends came to 13 bases. The full variable domain, rest sourced from reference TRBV7-9 and TRBJ2-7, is DTGVSQNPRHKITKRGQNVTFRCDPISEHNRLYWYRQTLGQGPEFLTYFQNEAQLEKSRLLSDRFSAERPKGSFSTLEIQRTEQGDSAMYLCASSLGLGVPEQYFGPGTRLTVT.

This clone was found once. CDR3 residues: CAWSMVEDSPLHF. The CDR3 DNA is TGTGCCTGGAGTATGGTCGAGGACTCACCCCTCCACTTT. This chain connects TRBV30 to TRBJ1-6; D is uncertain. Germline V CDR1 and CDR2: GTSNPN, SVGIG (reference sequence). The ends were cut back, 2 bases at V and 10 bases at J, with 12 bases in the middle. CDR3 length equals 13 residues.

With regard to this clone: One end of the junction fails to match germline, which may point to a read error. Written as DNA, the CDR3 is TGTGCTAGCAGCAAAAATTGGAACACTGAAGCTTTCTTT. Its protein is CASSKNWNTEAFF. The rearrangement uses TRBV7-7 and TRBJ1-1; D is unclear. The germline CDR1 and CDR2 sequences are SSHAT and FNYEAQ (reference sequence). This CDR3 spans 13 amino acids.

The rearrangement uses TRBV19 and TRBJ1-1, with D possibly matching TRBD1 (5 bases). The V gene's germline CDR1 is LNHDA and CDR2 SQIVND (reference sequence). The V end lost 5 bases, the J end lost 3 bases, and 16 bases lay between the germline ends. There are 15 residues in the CDR3. This chain's CDR3 is CASSPGLYSYTEAFF. CDR3 nucleotide sequence: TGTGCCAGTAGTCCGGGACTCTATTCTTACACTGAAGCTTTCTTT.

A word on this clone: The sample holds other DNA sequences that translate to the same CDR3. The chain links TRBV5-1 to TRBJ2-1; a weak D match, TRBD1 (5 bases). This CDR3 is 14 amino acids long. Germline V gene data show CDR1 as SGHRS and CDR2 as YFSETQ. V was pared by 1 base and J by 1 base, with 6 bases between. The CDR3 coding sequence is TGCGCCAGCAGCTTGACAGGTTCCTACAATGAGCAGTTCTTC. Its protein is CASSLTGSYNEQFF.

This clone was detected once. The V and J genes are TRBV7-2 and TRBJ2-3; TRBD2 matches 8 bases. CDR1 and CDR2 (germline): SGHTA, FQGNSA. CDR3 length equals 15 residues. With V trimmed by 6 bases and J by 0 bases, 5 bases remained unmatched. DNA of the CDR3: TGTGCCAGCAGTTCCTGGACTAGCAGCACAGATACGCAGTATTTT. Translated, it gives CASSSWTSSTDTQYF.